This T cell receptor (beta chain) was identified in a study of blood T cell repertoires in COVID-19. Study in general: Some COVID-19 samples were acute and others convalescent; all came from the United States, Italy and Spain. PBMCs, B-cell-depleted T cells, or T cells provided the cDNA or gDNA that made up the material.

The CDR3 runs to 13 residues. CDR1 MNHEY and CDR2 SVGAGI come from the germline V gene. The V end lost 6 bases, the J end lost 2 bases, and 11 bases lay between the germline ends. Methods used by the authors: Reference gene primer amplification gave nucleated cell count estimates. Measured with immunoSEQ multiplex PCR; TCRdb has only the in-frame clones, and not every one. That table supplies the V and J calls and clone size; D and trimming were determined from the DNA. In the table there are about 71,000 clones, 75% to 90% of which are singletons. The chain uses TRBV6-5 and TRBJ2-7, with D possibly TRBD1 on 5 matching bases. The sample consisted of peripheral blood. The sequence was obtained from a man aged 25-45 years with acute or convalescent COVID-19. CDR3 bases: TGTGCCAGCAGCCCGACAGATCCCTACGAGCAGTACGTC. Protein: CASSPTDPYEQYV.